This T cell receptor (beta chain) was obtained from a study of shared clonotypes between healthy human individuals. Study-level findings and limits: How much donors shared clonotypes was expected to be affected by sequencing depth. Researchers found naive subsets generally carried larger estimated richness than memory subsets.

A CD45RA-negative memory subset and a CD45RA+ naive subset were separated from the CD4+ cells. Assay execution proceeded at the deep level. This table comes from immunoSEQ multiplex PCR, and its TCRdb copy is limited to in-frame clones, with some not included. The top ten clones hold under 2% of a sample with over 700,000 clones, roughly 72% of them seen once. As for this clone: The antigen remains unidentified.

The material sequenced was memory CD4+ T cells sorted from blood. The subset: CD45RA-negative fraction. This receptor was taken from a woman aged 30 to 39 in good health.

This CDR3 is CASSQGSGQARGKLFF. CDR3 sequence (DNA): TGCGCCAGCAGCCAAGGAAGTGGACAGGCTAGAGGAAAACTGTTTTTT. The rearrangement uses TRBV4-1 and TRBJ1-4, with TRBD1 matching 7 bases. The CDR3 spans 16 residues. Trimming cost V 1 base and J 10 bases; bases outside gene matches: 12. CDR1 is MGHRA, CDR2 YSYEKL, per germline.